The 27 T cell receptor beta chains given below trace back to one sample, sequenced in a study of shared clonotypes between healthy human individuals. Assay used: immunoSEQ multiplex PCR; TCRdb lists only in-frame clones, some missing. The repertoire holds 110,000 or so clones, with 68% as singletons. The sample consisted of memory CD8+ T cells sorted from blood. Subset reported: CD45RO+ cells pooled with CCR7-negative TemRA cells. All receptors derive from a woman aged 25 to 39 in good health.

The chain joins TRBV6-1 to TRBJ2-1, with 8 bases lining up with TRBD2. V gave up 4 bases and J gave up 7 bases; unmatched junction bases: 9. The CDR3 contains 15 residues. Germline V lookup: CDR1 MNHNS, CDR2 SASEGT. The CDR3 loop reads CASSGRAGEGNEQFF. The CDR3 DNA follows: TGTGCCAGCAGTGGGAGAGCGGGAGAGGGGAATGAGCAGTTCTTC.

The sample holds one count of this clone. The V gene is TRBV23-1, the J gene TRBJ2-6; D possibly corresponds to TRBD2 (6 bases). TRBV23-1 is reported as an ORF; its role is uncertain. With 4 bases removed from V and 0 bases from J, the gap between germline ends came to 13 bases. The CDR3 runs 17 residues. The CDR3 nucleotides read TGCGCCAGCAGTCGGGGCGGGGATTACTCTGGGGCCAACGTCCTGACTTTC. This translates into CASSRGGDYSGANVLTF.

This clone has more than one count but fewer than ten. The chain has TRBV4-1 and TRBJ2-1; the match to TRBD2 covers 11 bases. CDR1 and CDR2 from the germline V gene are MGHRA and YSYEKL. With 1 base clipped from V and 0 bases from J, the junction kept 8 bases outside the gene matches. This CDR3 has 19 amino acids. The CDR3 region is CASSQGTSGSLSSYNEQFF. CDR3 DNA: TGCGCCAGCAGCCAAGGGACTAGCGGGTCATTAAGCTCCTACAATGAGCAGTTCTTC.

This chain joins TRBV5-5 and TRBJ1-1; D gene uncertain. Germline values: CDR1 SGHKS, CDR2 YYEKEE (reference sequence). Between the trimmed V and J ends, which lost 2 bases and 1 base, there was a span of 6 bases. The CDR3 is 13 amino acids. The CDR3 is CASSLTSNTEAFF. In DNA, the CDR3 is TGTGCCAGCAGCTTAACATCGAACACTGAAGCTTTCTTT.

This chain links TRBV29-1 with TRBJ1-1, with a possible D match to TRBD1 (6 bases). The CDR3 has 16 residues. Germline loops: CDR1 SQVTM, CDR2 ANQGSEA. The ends were cut back, 3 bases at V and 7 bases at J, with 24 bases in the middle. The CDR3 DNA reads as TGCAGCGTTGACGATACAGGGACTGGAATGAATTATGAAGCTTTCTTT. Translating gives CSVDDTGTGMNYEAFF.

Only a few counts were recorded for this clone. V is TRBV5-1 and J is TRBJ2-7, with 9 bases aligning to TRBD2. The CDR3 extends over 15 amino acids. Germline V lookup: CDR1 SGHRS, CDR2 YFSETQ. V trimming: 4 bases; J trimming: 6 bases; junction bases outside the gene matches: 11. The CDR3 loop reads CASSVTGTSLPEQYF. DNA for the CDR3: TGCGCCAGCAGCGTAACCGGGACTAGCTTACCCGAGCAGTACTTC.

The chain joins TRBV7-8 to TRBJ1-5; D is unclear. Germline assignment: CDR1 SGHVS and CDR2 FQNEAQ. CDR3 length: 8 amino acids. The CDR3 loop reads CDKEPQHF. The DNA of the CDR3 is TGTGACAAAGAGCCCCAGCATTTT. Supplemented by reference TRBV7-8 and TRBJ1-5, the full variable domain reads GAGVSQSPRYKVAKRGQDVALRCDPISGHVSLFWYQQALGQGPEFLTYFQNEAQLDKSGLPSDRFFAERPEGSVSTLKIQRTQQEDSAVYLCDKEPQHFGDGTRLSIL.

The V gene is TRBV7-2, the J gene TRBJ2-1; 11 nucleotides line up with TRBD2. Germline trimming cut 0 bases from V and 7 bases from J; bases unmatched to any gene: 8. The CDR3 extends over 17 amino acids. Germline V gene lookup returns CDR1 SGHTA and CDR2 FQGNSA. DNA for the CDR3: TGTGCCAGCAGCTTAGCGCTAGTAGCGGGAGGGGGAAATGAGCAGTTCTTC. This gives the protein CASSLALVAGGGNEQFF.

V usage is TRBV5-4 and J usage is TRBJ1-3; tentative D call: TRBD1 (6 bases). Germline CDR1 reads SGHNT; CDR2 reads YYREEE (reference sequence). This CDR3 has 16 amino acids. V dropped 4 bases and J dropped 0 bases, with 14 bases sitting between them. The CDR3 is CASSDLSGVSGNTIYF. CDR3 in DNA: TGTGCCAGCAGCGACTTGTCAGGGGTCTCTGGAAACACCATATATTTT.

The sample holds a few counts of this clone. This chain connects TRBV28 to TRBJ1-5; TRBD1 matches 7 bases. Trimming at V came to 6 bases and at J to 0 bases, leaving 5 bases not matched to a gene. CDR3 length: 15 amino acids. In germline, CDR1 is MDHEN, CDR2 SYDVKM. This CDR3 is CASSSRGYSNQPQHF. The CDR3 DNA follows: TGTGCCAGCAGCAGCAGGGGGTATAGCAATCAGCCCCAGCATTTT. Full variable domain (rest looked up from reference TRBV28 and TRBJ1-5): DVKVTQSSRYLVKRTGEKVFLECVQDMDHENMFWYRQDPGLGLRLIYFSYDVKMKEKGDIPEGYSVSREKKERFSLILESASTNQTSMYLCASSSRGYSNQPQHFGDGTRLSIL.

V usage is TRBV20-1 and J usage is TRBJ2-4; a possible D gene is TRBD2 (7 bases). Trimming removed 7 bases at V and 7 bases at J, with 11 bases between. From germline, CDR1 is DFQATT and CDR2 SNEGSKA (reference sequence). The CDR3 extends over 11 amino acids. The CDR3: CSGRGPNIQYF. CDR3 coding DNA: TGCAGTGGGCGGGGGCCTAACATTCAGTACTTC.

This chain links TRBV19 with TRBJ1-1, with TRBD1 identical over 7 bases. The germline CDR1 and CDR2 sequences are LNHDA and SQIVND (reference sequence). The V segment lost 10 bases and the J segment 0 bases; nucleotides outside the gene matches: 8. The CDR3 sequence is 14 residues long. CDR3 coding DNA: TGTGCCACCCGACGACAGGGTATGAACACTGAAGCTTTCTTT. It codes for CATRRQGMNTEAFF.

This clone was detected only once. The gene calls are TRBV9 and TRBJ2-2; 11 bases fit TRBD2. Trimming removed 3 bases from V and 3 bases from J; junction bases left unmatched: 22. Germline CDR1 reads SGDLS; CDR2 reads YYNGEE. The CDR3 covers 22 residues. The CDR3 nucleotides read TGTGCCAGCAGCGCCCGAGATATAGCGGGAGGGCAATTAATATACGACACCGGGGAGCTGTTTTTT. It specifies CASSARDIAGGQLIYDTGELFF.

V is TRBV5-4 and J is TRBJ2-2, with D possibly TRBD2 on 6 matching bases. This CDR3 contains 14 residues. V was shortened by 2 bases and J by 8 bases, with 13 bases between the two germline ends. CDR1 is SGHNT, CDR2 YYREEE, per germline (reference sequence). The CDR3 DNA reads TGTGCCAGCAGCTTCTTCGGGAGTGGTGGGGAGCTGTTTTTT. Translated: CASSFFGSGGELFF. The full variable domain, in which reference TRBV5-4 and TRBJ2-2 provide the parts outside the CDR3, is ETGVTQSPTHLIKTRGQQVTLRCSSQSGHNTVSWYQQALGQGPQFIFQYYREEENGRGNFPPRFSGLQFPNYSSELNVNALELDDSALYLCASSFFGSGGELFFGEGSRLTVL.

This rearrangement joins TRBV11-2 to TRBJ1-6, with D possibly being TRBD1 (5 bases). CDR3 length: 13 amino acids. The germline gives CDR1 SGHAT, CDR2 FQNNGV. Between the trimmed V and J ends, which lost 6 bases and 11 bases, there was a span of 14 bases. In DNA form, the CDR3 reads TGTGCCAGCAGTGAAACCCAGGGCCCACCCCTCCACTTT. It codes for CASSETQGPPLHF.

The chain employs TRBV20-1 and TRBJ2-1; 7 bases align to TRBD1. V trimming: 6 bases; J trimming: 7 bases; junction bases outside the gene matches: 3. This CDR3 contains 11 residues. Germline V gene data show CDR1 as DFQATT and CDR2 as SNEGSKA (reference sequence). The CDR3 loop reads CSAKQGNEQFF. The CDR3 region has the DNA TGCAGTGCAAAACAGGGGAATGAGCAGTTCTTC.

This chain connects TRBV4-2 to TRBJ1-1, with D uncertain. V lost 4 bases and J 6 bases, leaving 12 bases between the germline ends. Germline values: CDR1 LGHNA, CDR2 YNFKEQ. The CDR3 runs 13 residues. As DNA, the CDR3 is TGTGCCAGCAGCCCTTTTTCGGGCTCTGAAGCTTTCTTT. It specifies CASSPFSGSEAFF.

V and J are TRBV7-9 and TRBJ1-5; 8 positions agree with TRBD1. The CDR3 runs 16 residues. The V gene end was trimmed by 5 bases and the J gene end by 2 bases; junction bases not matched to a gene: 8. Germline V gene lookup returns CDR1 SEHNR and CDR2 FQNEAQ (reference sequence). The CDR3 sequence: CASSPSETGGNQPQHF. In nucleotides, the CDR3 is TGTGCCAGCAGCCCGTCCGAGACAGGGGGCAATCAGCCCCAGCATTTT.

The CDR3 loop is CASSQVILAGTYEQYF. The CDR3 DNA reads as TGCGCCAGCAGCCAAGTAATACTAGCGGGAACCTACGAGCAGTACTTC. The rearrangement joins TRBV4-1 to TRBJ2-7; 10 bases fit TRBD2. J lost 2 bases, V lost 1 base, and 5 bases had no gene match. Germline loops: CDR1 MGHRA, CDR2 YSYEKL. The length of the CDR3 is 16 residues.

J is TRBJ2-1 and V is TRBV6-4; D perhaps matches TRBD2 (6 bases). Germline CDR1 reads MRHNA; CDR2 reads SNTAGT. The V gene lost 0 bases and the J gene lost 4 bases, with 13 bases spanning the gap. The CDR3 totals 16 residues. CDR3 DNA: TGTGCCAGCAGTGACTCCGTGCGGGGTTCGTACAATGAGCAGTTCTTC. This gives the protein CASSDSVRGSYNEQFF.

Points on this clone: The sample carries other DNA sequences with the same CDR3. The rearrangement uses TRBV30 and TRBJ1-2; D call uncertain. Per germline, CDR1 GTSNPN and CDR2 SVGIG (reference sequence). The CDR3 is 13 residues long. Trimming took 2 bases from V and 8 from J, leaving 15 bases between them. CDR3 sequence: CAWSTFGLRGYTF. CDR3 nucleotide sequence: TGTGCCTGGAGTACCTTCGGTCTAAGGGGCTACACCTTC.

V is TRBV27 and J is TRBJ2-2; no definite D call. Germline CDR1 reads MNHEY; CDR2 reads SMNVEV (reference sequence). The CDR3 runs to 14 residues. V was clipped by 1 base and J by 4 bases, with 7 bases between them. The CDR3 region is CASSLYSITGELFF. The CDR3 coding sequence is TGTGCCAGCAGTTTATACTCGATCACCGGGGAGCTGTTTTTT.

This clone was seen a handful of times. The V gene is TRBV6-4, the J gene TRBJ2-1; 11 bases map to TRBD2. The CDR3 sequence is 15 residues long. Germline values: CDR1 MRHNA, CDR2 SNTAGT. J was trimmed by 5 bases and V by 2 bases; bases with no gene match: 2. Written as DNA, the CDR3 is TGTGCCAGCAGTGACGGGACTAGCGGAGACAATGAGCAGTTCTTC. Translation gives CASSDGTSGDNEQFF.

The J gene is TRBJ2-7, the V gene TRBV28; D assignment may be TRBD1 or TRBD2 (6 bases each). This CDR3 contains 11 residues. V was clipped by 8 bases and J by 7 bases, with 12 bases between them. The germline gives CDR1 MDHEN, CDR2 SYDVKM. The CDR3 region has the DNA TGTGCCAGCGTGAGGGGGAGGGAGCAGTACTTC. Its translation is CASVRGREQYF.

The J gene is TRBJ2-3, the V gene TRBV14; D ambiguous. This CDR3 contains 11 residues. Between the trimmed V and J ends, which lost 1 base and 11 bases, there was a span of 7 bases. From germline, CDR1 is SGHDN and CDR2 FVKESK. CDR3 DNA: TGTGCCAGCAGCCAAGGGCATGGGCAGTATTTT. Residues: CASSQGHGQYF.

The chain carries TRBV7-8 and TRBJ2-3; 12 bases line up with TRBD2. Germline loops: CDR1 SGHVS, CDR2 FQNEAQ. This CDR3 contains 16 residues. The ends lost 5 bases at V and 4 bases at J; junction bases unmatched: 7. The CDR3, as DNA: TGTGCCAGCAGCCCCCAGACTAGCGGGAGTTCAGATACGCAGTATTTT. Encoded protein: CASSPQTSGSSDTQYF.

This clone was counted only a few times. The CDR3 nucleotides are TGTGCCAGCAGCGGGACTAGCGACTACAATGAGCAGTTCTTC. Translation: CASSGTSDYNEQFF. V usage is TRBV9 and J usage is TRBJ2-1; 9 bases are shared with TRBD2. Germline lookup yields CDR1 SGDLS and CDR2 YYNGEE. The CDR3 runs to 14 residues. V was clipped by 3 bases and J by 3 bases; unmatched bases: 1.